The clone carrying this T cell receptor beta chain was seen a handful of times. A much larger clone differs from this one at a single base, so this may be a read error. The CDR3 is 14 residues long. Germline CDR1 and CDR2: PRHDT and FYEKMQ (reference sequence). This entry is derived from a study of molecular identifiers for immune sequencing clone quantification. Using its own MiXCR run on the PCR reads, TCRdb lists one record per CDR3 protein. The sample comprises 97,000 or so distinct CDR3 sequences, approximately 24% of which are singletons, and 0.94% rests with the top ten. The chain joins TRBV13 to TRBJ1-5; TRBD1 matches at 7 bases. This clonotype was sampled from a human donor in good health. Some libraries in this study had Jurkat cell RNA spiked in. Sequencing was done on a sample of naive CD8+ T cells from blood, with Jurkat cell RNA spiked in. Noted subset: FACS-sorted CD8+CD4-CCR7+CD45RA+ naive T cells. CDR3 protein: CAGSLGTGNQPQHF. CDR3 bases: TGTGCCGGCAGCTTAGGGACAGGCAATCAGCCCCAGCATTTT.